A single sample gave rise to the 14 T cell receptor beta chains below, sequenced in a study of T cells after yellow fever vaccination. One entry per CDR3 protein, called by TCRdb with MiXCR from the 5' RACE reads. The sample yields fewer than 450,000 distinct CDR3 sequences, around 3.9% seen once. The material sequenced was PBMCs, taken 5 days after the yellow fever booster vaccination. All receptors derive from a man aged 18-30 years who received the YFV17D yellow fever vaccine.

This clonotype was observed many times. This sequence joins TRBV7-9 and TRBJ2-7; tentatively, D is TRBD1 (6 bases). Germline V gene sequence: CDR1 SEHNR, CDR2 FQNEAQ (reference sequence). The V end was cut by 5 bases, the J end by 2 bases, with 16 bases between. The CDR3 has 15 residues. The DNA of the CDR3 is TGTGCCAGCAGCCCCCGAGACAGGTTAACCTACGAGCAGTACTTC. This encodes CASSPRDRLTYEQYF.

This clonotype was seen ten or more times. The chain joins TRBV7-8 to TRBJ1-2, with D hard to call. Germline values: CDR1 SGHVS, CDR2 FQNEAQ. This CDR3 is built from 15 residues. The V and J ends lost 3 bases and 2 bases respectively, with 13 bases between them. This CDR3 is CASSFRGPSNYGYTF. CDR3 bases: TGTGCCAGCAGCTTTCGAGGGCCCTCAAACTATGGCTACACCTTC.

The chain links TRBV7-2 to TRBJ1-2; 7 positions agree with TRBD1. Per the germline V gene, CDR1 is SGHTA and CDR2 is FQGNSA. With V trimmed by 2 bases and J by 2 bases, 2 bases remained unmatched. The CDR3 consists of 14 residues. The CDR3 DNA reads TGTGCCAGCAGCTTAACGGGACAGAACTATGGCTACACCTTC. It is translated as CASSLTGQNYGYTF.

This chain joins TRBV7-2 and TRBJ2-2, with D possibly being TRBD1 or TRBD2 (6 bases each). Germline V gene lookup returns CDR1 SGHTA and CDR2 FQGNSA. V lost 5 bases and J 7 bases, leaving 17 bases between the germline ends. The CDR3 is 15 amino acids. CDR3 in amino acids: CASSPEGGFGGELFF. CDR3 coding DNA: TGTGCCAGCAGCCCTGAGGGGGGATTTGGCGGGGAGCTGTTTTTT. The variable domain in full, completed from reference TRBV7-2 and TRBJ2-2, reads GAGVSQSPSNKVTEKGKDVELRCDPISGHTALYWYRQSLGQGLEFLIYFQGNSAPDKSGLPSDRFSAERTGGSVSTLTIQRTQQEDSAVYLCASSPEGGFGGELFFGEGSRLTVL.

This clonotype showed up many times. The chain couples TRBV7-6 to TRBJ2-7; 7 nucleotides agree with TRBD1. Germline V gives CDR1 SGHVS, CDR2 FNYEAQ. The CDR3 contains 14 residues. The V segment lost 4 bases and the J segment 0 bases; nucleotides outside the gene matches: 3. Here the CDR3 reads CASSSGTASYEQYF. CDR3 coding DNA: TGTGCCAGCAGCTCGGGGACAGCCTCCTACGAGCAGTACTTC.

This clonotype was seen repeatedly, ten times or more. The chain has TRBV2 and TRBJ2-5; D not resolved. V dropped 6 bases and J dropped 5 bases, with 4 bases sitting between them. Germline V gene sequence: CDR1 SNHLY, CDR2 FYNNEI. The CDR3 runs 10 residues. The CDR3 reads CASRRETQYF. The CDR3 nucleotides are TGTGCCAGCAGGAGGGAGACCCAGTACTTC.

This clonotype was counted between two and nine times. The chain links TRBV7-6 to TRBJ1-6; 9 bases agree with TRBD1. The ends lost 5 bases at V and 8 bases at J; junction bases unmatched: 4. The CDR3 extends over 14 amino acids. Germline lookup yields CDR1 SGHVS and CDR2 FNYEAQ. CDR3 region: CASSRTGAYSPLHF. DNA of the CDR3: TGTGCCAGCAGCCGGACAGGGGCCTATTCACCCCTCCACTTT.

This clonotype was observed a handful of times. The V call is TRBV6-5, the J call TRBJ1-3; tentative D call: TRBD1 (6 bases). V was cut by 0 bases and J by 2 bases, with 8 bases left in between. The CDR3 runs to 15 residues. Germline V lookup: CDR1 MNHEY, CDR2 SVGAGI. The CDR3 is CASSYSGGAGNTIYF. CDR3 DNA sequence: TGTGCCAGCAGTTACTCGGGGGGCGCTGGAAACACCATATATTTT.

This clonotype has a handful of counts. CDR3 residues: CASSQALSRNNSPLHF. CDR3 DNA sequence: TGCGCCAGCAGCCAAGCTCTTAGTAGAAATAATTCACCCCTCCACTTT. The chain links TRBV4-1 to TRBJ1-6; D call uncertain. The germline V gene has CDR1 MGHRA and CDR2 YSYEKL. With 1 base removed from V and 5 bases from J, the gap between germline ends came to 12 bases. The CDR3 totals 16 residues.

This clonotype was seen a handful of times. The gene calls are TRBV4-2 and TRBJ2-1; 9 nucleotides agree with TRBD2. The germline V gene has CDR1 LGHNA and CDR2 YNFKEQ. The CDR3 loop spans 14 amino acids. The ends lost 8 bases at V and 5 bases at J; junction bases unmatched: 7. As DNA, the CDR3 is TGTGCCAGCCGCGGGGGGGCCGAACACAATGAGCAGTTCTTC. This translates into CASRGGAEHNEQFF.

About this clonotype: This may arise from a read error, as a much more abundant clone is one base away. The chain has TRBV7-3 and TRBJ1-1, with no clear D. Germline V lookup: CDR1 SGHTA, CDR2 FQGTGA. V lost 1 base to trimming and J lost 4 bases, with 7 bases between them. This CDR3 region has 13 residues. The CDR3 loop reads CASSLNWGTEAFF. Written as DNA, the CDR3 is TGTGCCAGCAGCTTAAACTGGGGCACTGAAGCTTTCTTT.

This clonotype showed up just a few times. The CDR3 nucleotides read TGCGCCAGCAGCCAAGCATGGTCGGCCGGTGTAGTGGGGGCCAACGTCCTGACTTTC. Its translation is CASSQAWSAGVVGANVLTF. The chain recombines TRBV4-3 with TRBJ2-6; no reliable D call. This CDR3 contains 19 residues. Germline CDR1 LGHNA, CDR2 YSLEER. Trimming removed 1 base at V and 4 bases at J, with 20 bases between.

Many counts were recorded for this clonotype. The CDR3 protein is CSARDPLGQPQHF. The CDR3 nucleotides are TGCAGTGCTAGAGATCCGCTGGGTCAGCCCCAGCATTTT. This chain links TRBV20-1 with TRBJ1-5; no reliable D call. V dropped 0 bases and J dropped 6 bases, with 9 bases sitting between them. The V gene's germline CDR1 is DFQATT and CDR2 SNEGSKA (reference sequence). The CDR3 is 13 residues long.

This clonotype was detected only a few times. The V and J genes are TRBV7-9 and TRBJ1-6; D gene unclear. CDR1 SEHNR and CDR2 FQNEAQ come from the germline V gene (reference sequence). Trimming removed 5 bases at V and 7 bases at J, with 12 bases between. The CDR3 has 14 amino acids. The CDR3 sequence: CASSLGRQNSPLHF. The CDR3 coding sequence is TGTGCCAGCAGCCTCGGACGGCAAAATTCACCCCTCCACTTT.